The following is a T cell receptor (beta chain) sequence with its context. The antigen is undetermined. The record originates from a study of shared clonotypes between healthy human individuals. Recent vaccinations or acute infections were absent in the healthy HIV-negative adult donors. V was shortened by 3 bases and J by 4 bases, with 9 bases between the two germline ends. The CDR3 spans 12 residues. The germline V gene encodes CDR1 SQVTM and CDR2 ANQGSEA. Study results and limitations: Non-shared clonotypes were found to have lower generation probabilities than the clonotypes that were shared by all four of the sorted-subset donors.

Replicate sorted-subset PCRs were loaded with approximately 190 ng DNA, tens of thousands of T cell genomes. Assay: immunoSEQ multiplex PCR; the TCRdb copy retains only in-frame clones and omits some. The repertoire has a few hundred thousand clones, 65% of them found once; the top ten carry roughly 10%. The receptor was derived from a man in his thirties or forties in good health. Material for sequencing was memory CD4+ T cells sorted from blood. Subset defined: CD45RA-negative fraction. The chain is built from TRBV29-1 and TRBJ1-1; D not certain. CDR3 nucleotides: TGCAGCGTTGAGGACGGTGGCACTGAAGCTTTCTTT. Amino acid sequence: CSVEDGGTEAFF.